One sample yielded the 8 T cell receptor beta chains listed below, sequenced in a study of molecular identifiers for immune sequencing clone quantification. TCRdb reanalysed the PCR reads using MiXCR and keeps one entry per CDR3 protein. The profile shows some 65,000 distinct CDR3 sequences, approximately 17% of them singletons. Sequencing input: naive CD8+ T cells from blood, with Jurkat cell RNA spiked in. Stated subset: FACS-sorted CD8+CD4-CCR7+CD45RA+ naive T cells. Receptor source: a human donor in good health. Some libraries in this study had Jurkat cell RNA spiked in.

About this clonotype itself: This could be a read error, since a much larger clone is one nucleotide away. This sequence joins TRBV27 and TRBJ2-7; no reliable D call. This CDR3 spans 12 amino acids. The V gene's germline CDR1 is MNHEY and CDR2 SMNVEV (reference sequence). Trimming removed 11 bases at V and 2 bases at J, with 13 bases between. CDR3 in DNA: TGTGCCGGCGGCCTGACGGCCTACGAGCAGTACTTC. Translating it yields CAGGLTAYEQYF.

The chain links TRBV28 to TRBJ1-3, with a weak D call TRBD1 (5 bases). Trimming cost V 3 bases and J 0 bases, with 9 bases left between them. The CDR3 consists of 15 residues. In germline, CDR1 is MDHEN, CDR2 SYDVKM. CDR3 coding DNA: TGTGCCAGCAGTTTTCAGGGAAGCTCTGGAAACACCATATATTTT. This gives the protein CASSFQGSSGNTIYF.

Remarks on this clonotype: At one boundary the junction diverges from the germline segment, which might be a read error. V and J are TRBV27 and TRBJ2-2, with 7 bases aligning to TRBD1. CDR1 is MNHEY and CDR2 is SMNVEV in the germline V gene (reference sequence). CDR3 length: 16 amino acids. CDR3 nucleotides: TGTGCCAGCAGTTTATTACAGGGGACGAACACCGGGGAGCTGCTTTTT. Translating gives CASSLLQGTNTGELLF.

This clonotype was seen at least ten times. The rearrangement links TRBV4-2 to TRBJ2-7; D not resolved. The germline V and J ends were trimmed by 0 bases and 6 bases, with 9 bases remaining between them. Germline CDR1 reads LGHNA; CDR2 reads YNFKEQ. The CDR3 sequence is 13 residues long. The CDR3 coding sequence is TGTGCCAGCAGCCAAGATCTAGGGCTCGAGCAGTACTTC. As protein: CASSQDLGLEQYF.

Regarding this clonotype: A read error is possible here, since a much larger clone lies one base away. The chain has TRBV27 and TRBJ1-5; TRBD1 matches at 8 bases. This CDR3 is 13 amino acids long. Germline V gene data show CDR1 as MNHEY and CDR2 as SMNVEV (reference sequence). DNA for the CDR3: TGTACCAGCAGTCGGACAGGGAATCAGCCCCAGCATTTT. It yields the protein CTSSRTGNQPQHF.

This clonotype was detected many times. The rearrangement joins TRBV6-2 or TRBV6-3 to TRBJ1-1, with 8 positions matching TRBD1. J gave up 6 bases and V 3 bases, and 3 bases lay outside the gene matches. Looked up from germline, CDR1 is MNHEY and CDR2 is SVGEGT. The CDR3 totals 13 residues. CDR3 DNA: TGTGCCAGCAGTTATCAGGGGGCGGCTGAAGCTTTCTTT. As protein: CASSYQGAAEAFF.

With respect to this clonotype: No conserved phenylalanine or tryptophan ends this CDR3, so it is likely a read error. The CDR3 sequence: CASSFPGQGLADTQYL. The CDR3 region has the DNA TGTGCCAGCAGTTTCCCTGGACAGGGGTTGGCGGATACGCAGTATCTT. The chain couples TRBV28 to TRBJ2-3; 9 nucleotides align to TRBD1. The germline V gene has CDR1 MDHEN and CDR2 SYDVKM. The CDR3 is 16 amino acids. The V segment lost 3 bases and the J segment 6 bases; nucleotides outside the gene matches: 10.

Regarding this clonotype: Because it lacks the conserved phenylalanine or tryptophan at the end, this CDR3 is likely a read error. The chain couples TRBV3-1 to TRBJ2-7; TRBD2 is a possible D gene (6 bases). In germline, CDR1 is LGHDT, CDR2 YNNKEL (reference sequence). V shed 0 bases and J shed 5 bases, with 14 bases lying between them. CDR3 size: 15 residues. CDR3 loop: CASSQESGGTHEQYL. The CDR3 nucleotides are TGTGCCAGCAGCCAAGAATCGGGCGGGACCCACGAGCAGTACCTC.